Sequencing of this T cell receptor (beta chain) was carried out in a study of cytomegalovirus exposure and HLA in healthy donors. Study at large: The early release's HLA-typed donors yielded 65 million to 85 million unique TCRs.

Donors were ostensibly healthy at sampling, although undocumented immune exposures were probable. The study, taken as a whole, reports: In vitro, three CMV-associated chains proved specific for CMV antigens. An Asian-associated ancestry cluster reportedly showed fewer N-insertions than the approximately 600-donor mean in a later analysis.

As regards this clone: What it binds is not known.

The germline V gene encodes CDR1 MDHEN and CDR2 SYDVKM. V was cut by 5 bases and J by 4 bases, with 5 bases left in between. The CDR3 runs 12 residues. With 60 Vbeta and 13 Jbeta primers, the PCR was carried out. Sequenced by immunoSEQ multiplex PCR; TCRdb stores in-frame clones only, minus some. The sample data list 80,000 or so clones. This receptor was taken from a woman aged 25 to 45 in good health and CMV-seronegative. Sequenced input: PBMCs. The chain uses TRBV28 and TRBJ2-2; the D is unclear. The CDR3 spells CASSLPTGELFF. CDR3 in DNA: TGTGCCAGCAGTCTCCCCACCGGGGAGCTGTTTTTT. Drawing the rest from reference TRBV28 and TRBJ2-2, the complete variable domain is DVKVTQSSRYLVKRTGEKVFLECVQDMDHENMFWYRQDPGLGLRLIYFSYDVKMKEKGDIPEGYSVSREKKERFSLILESASTNQTSMYLCASSLPTGELFFGEGSRLTVL.